These T cell receptor beta chains were read from a single sample in a study of naive and memory T cell subsets. TCRdb redid the calling of the UMI-ligation and nested PCR reads with MiXCR, one entry per CDR3 protein. The data hold 150,000 or so distinct CDR3 sequences, with 22% observed a single time. The sample consisted of naive CD4+ T cells from blood. The receptors derive from a human donor in good health. CDR3s include the opening cysteine and the closing phenylalanine or tryptophan. Each record gives: V gene, D gene, J gene, clone size, CDR3 DNA, CDR3 protein. A D gene is named only where the DNA matches it firmly. Size values are once, few and many counts, or a class for expanded clones, and some rows have none.

TRBV20-1,.,TRBJ2-7,few,TGCAGTGCTAGTTTGAGGTACTACGAGCAGTACTTC,CSASLRYYEQYF
TRBV27,TRBD2,TRBJ2-1,.,TGTGCCAGCAGTTTATTTCCTAGCGGGAAACGCGGTGAGCAGTTCTTC,CASSLFPSGKRGEQFF
TRBV28,TRBD2,TRBJ2-3,.,TGTGCCAGCAGTTTCACTAGCGGAGTCACAGATACGCAGTATTTT,CASSFTSGVTDTQYF
TRBV9,TRBD1,TRBJ2-3,.,TGTGCCAGCAGCCGGGACAGGGGTTCGAGCACAGATACGCAGTATTTT,CASSRDRGSSTDTQYF
TRBV7-3,.,TRBJ1-2,.,TGTGCCAGCAGCCCGACCGGCGTTTCTAACTATGGCTACACCTTC,CASSPTGVSNYGYTF
TRBV6-6,TRBD2,TRBJ2-7,.,TGTGCCAGCAGTCACCAAGCGGGAGGAGGAAACGAGCAGTACTTC,CASSHQAGGGNEQYF
TRBV29-1,TRBD2,TRBJ2-5,.,TGCAGCTCTTTAGGGAGGGGATACCAAGAGACCCAGTACTTC,CSSLGRGYQETQYF
TRBV20-1,.,TRBJ1-4,.,TGCAGTGCAAACCACAGGACCGATAATGAAAAACTGTTTTTT,CSANHRTDNEKLFF
TRBV6-2/TRBV6-3,.,TRBJ2-4,.,TGTGCCAGCAGTTACCTTACAGGCTCCGCGACAAACATTCAGTACTTC,CASSYLTGSATNIQYF
TRBV5-1,TRBD2,TRBJ2-1,.,TGCGCCAGCAGCATATTCTTGGGGCCCGGGACTAGCGGGAAGTGGGACTCCTACAATGAGCAGTTCTTC,CASSIFLGPGTSGKWDSYNEQFF
TRBV7-2,TRBD1,TRBJ2-5,few,TGTGCCAGCAGCCTCTTTGGACAGGGACAAGAGACCCAGTACTTC,CASSLFGQGQETQYF